The clone carrying this T cell receptor beta chain has only a few counts. Its matching antigen is unknown. The CDR3 runs to 14 residues. The V gene lost 0 bases and the J gene lost 5 bases, with 9 bases spanning the gap. CDR1 and CDR2 (germline): SGDLS, YYNGEE. This sample was included in a study of CD8 T cells in ankylosing spondylitis. Regarding the study as a whole: The study identified a TCR beta motif of under ten highly homologous variants that appeared characteristic of ankylosing spondylitis blood.

From the 5' RACE reads, TCRdb called clonotypes with MiXCR, one entry per CDR3 protein. The profile covers 250,000 to 300,000 distinct CDR3 sequences, with 20% appearing a single time and roughly 7.3% taken by the ten largest. The sequenced sample consisted of blood, either unsorted or a sorted T cell fraction (not recorded which). This TCR derives from a male donor with ankylosing spondylitis or in good health (not recorded which). The genes are TRBV9 and TRBJ2-1; no firm D call. The CDR3 sequence: CASSVAAPDNEQFF. The DNA for the CDR3 is TGTGCCAGCAGCGTAGCGGCGCCGGACAATGAGCAGTTCTTC.